Following are 7 T cell receptor beta chains from one sample sequenced in a study of cytomegalovirus exposure and HLA in healthy donors (dated by TCRdb to 2015 to 2018). The library was generated by the immunoSEQ multiplex PCR assay. For the multiplex PCR, a mixture combining 60 forward primers for TCR Vbeta segments and 13 reverse primers for TCR Jbeta segments was used. The immuneACCESS repertoire file appears here via TCRdb, limited to in-frame rearrangements. These files lack a portion of the clones; in checked studies, under half of the deficit traces to unresolved V genes, and the cause of the others is not known. The sample table records 150,000 to 200,000 clones; approximately 80% of these occur just once. The ten largest clonotypes hold 5.5% to 7.5% of the sample. Material for sequencing was PBMCs. Source of these receptors: a man under 40 in good health and CMV-seropositive.

This clone was detected a few times. The gene calls are TRBV19 and TRBJ2-7, with 9 bases that match TRBD1. J lost 3 bases, V lost 6 bases, and 3 bases had no gene match. Germline lookup yields CDR1 LNHDA and CDR2 SQIVND (reference sequence). The CDR3 covers 13 residues. This CDR3 reads CASRGQGSYEQYF. The DNA of the CDR3 is TGTGCCAGTAGGGGACAGGGAAGCTACGAGCAGTACTTC.

The CDR3 DNA is TGTGCCAGCAGCTTTGCGACTGACAATGAGCAGTTCTTC. This translates into CASSFATDNEQFF. This chain links TRBV5-5 with TRBJ2-1; no definite D call. CDR3 length: 13 residues. V was clipped by 2 bases and J by 5 bases, with 8 bases between them. In germline, CDR1 is SGHKS, CDR2 YYEKEE (reference sequence). The full variable domain, completed using reference TRBV5-5 and TRBJ2-1, is DAGVTQSPTHLIKTRGQQVTLRCSPISGHKSVSWYQQVLGQGPQFIFQYYEKEERGRGNFPDRFSARQFPNYSSELNVNALLLGDSALYLCASSFATDNEQFFGPGTRLTVL.

The chain uses TRBV30 and TRBJ2-1; 10 nucleotides agree with TRBD1. CDR1 and CDR2 from the germline V gene are GTSNPN and SVGIG (reference sequence). Trimming took 2 bases from V and 7 from J; bases not matched to a gene: 14. CDR3 length equals 17 residues. CDR3 loop: CAWSRERGQGIGNEQFF. Written as DNA, the CDR3 is TGTGCCTGGAGTAGGGAGAGGGGACAGGGGATCGGTAATGAGCAGTTCTTC.

This rearrangement joins TRBV6-6 to TRBJ1-2; tentatively, D is TRBD1 (6 bases). Germline V CDR1 and CDR2: MNHNY, SVGAGI (reference sequence). The CDR3 covers 14 residues. V lost 0 bases to trimming and J lost 7 bases, with 12 bases between them. CDR3 loop: CASSYSGDRSGYTF. The CDR3 DNA reads as TGTGCCAGCAGTTACTCGGGTGACAGGTCTGGCTACACCTTC.

The rearrangement links TRBV28 to TRBJ2-7; 12 positions agree with TRBD2. Germline CDR1 is MDHEN and CDR2 is SYDVKM. CDR3 size: 13 residues. With 7 bases clipped from V and 3 bases from J, the junction kept 1 base outside the gene matches. The CDR3 reads CASTSGRVYEQYF. Here the CDR3 DNA reads TGTGCCAGCACTAGCGGGAGGGTCTACGAGCAGTACTTC. Complete variable domain (other parts from reference TRBV28 and TRBJ2-7): DVKVTQSSRYLVKRTGEKVFLECVQDMDHENMFWYRQDPGLGLRLIYFSYDVKMKEKGDIPEGYSVSREKKERFSLILESASTNQTSMYLCASTSGRVYEQYFGPGTRLTVT.

Worth noting for this clone: One end of the junction does not line up with germline, which may come from a read error. The chain combines TRBV4-1 with TRBJ1-1; possibly TRBD1 for D (6 bases). This CDR3 is built from 16 residues. The germline gives CDR1 MGHRA, CDR2 YSYEKL. The CDR3 nucleotides are TGCGCCAGCAGCAGCGGCCGGACAGTTTCCCGCACTGAAGCTTCCTTT. This codes for CASSSGRTVSRTEASF.

The chain recombines TRBV19 with TRBJ2-1; 11 nucleotides align to TRBD1. The CDR3 length is 19 residues. V trimming: 6 bases; J trimming: 1 base; junction bases outside the gene matches: 14. Looked up from germline, CDR1 is LNHDA and CDR2 is SQIVND (reference sequence). CDR3 amino acids: CASRSLRDRGKGSYNEQFF. The CDR3 DNA follows: TGTGCCAGTAGGAGCCTAAGGGACAGGGGGAAAGGTTCCTACAATGAGCAGTTCTTC.